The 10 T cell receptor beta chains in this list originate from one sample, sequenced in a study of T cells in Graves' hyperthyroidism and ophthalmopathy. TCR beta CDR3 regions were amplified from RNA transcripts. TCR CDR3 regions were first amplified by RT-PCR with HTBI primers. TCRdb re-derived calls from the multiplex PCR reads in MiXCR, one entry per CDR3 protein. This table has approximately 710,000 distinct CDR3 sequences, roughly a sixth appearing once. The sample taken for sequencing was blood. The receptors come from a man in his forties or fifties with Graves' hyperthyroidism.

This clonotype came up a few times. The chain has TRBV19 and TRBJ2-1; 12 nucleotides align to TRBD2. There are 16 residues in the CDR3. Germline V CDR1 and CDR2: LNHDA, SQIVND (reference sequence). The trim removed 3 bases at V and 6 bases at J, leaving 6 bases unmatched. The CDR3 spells CASSIQWTSGTNEQFF. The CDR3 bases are TGTGCCAGTAGTATTCAATGGACTAGCGGGACCAATGAGCAGTTCTTC.

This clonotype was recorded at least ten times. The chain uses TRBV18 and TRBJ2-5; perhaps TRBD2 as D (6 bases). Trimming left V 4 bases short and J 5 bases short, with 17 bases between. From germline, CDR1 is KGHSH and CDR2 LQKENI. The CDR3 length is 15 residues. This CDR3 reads CASSLQTGEVETQYF. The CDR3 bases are TGTGCCAGCTCACTACAGACGGGAGAGGTGGAGACCCAGTACTTC. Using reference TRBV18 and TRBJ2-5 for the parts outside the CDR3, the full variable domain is NAGVMQNPRHLVRRRGQEARLRCSPMKGHSHVYWYRQLPEEGLKFMVYLQKENIIDESGMPKERFSAEFPKEGPSILRIQQVVRGDSAAYFCASSLQTGEVETQYFGPGTRLLVL.

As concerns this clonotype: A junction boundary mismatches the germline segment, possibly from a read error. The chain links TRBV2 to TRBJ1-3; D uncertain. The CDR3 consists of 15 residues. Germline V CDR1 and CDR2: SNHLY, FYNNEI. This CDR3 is CASNEGHSSGNTIYF. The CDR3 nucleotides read TGTGCCAGCAATGAAGGCCACAGCTCTGGAAACACCATATATTTT.

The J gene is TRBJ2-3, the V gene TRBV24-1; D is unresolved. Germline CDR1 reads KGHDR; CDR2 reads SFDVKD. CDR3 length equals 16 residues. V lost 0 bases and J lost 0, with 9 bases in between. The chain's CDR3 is CATSDLAGVSTDTQYF. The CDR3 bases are TGTGCCACCAGTGATTTGGCAGGAGTGAGCACAGATACGCAGTATTTT.

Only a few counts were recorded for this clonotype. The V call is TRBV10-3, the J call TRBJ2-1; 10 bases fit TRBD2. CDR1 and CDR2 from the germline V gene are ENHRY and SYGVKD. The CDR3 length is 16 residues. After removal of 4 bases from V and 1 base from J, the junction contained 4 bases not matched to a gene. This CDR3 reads CAISASGRGSYNEQFF. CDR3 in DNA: TGTGCCATCAGTGCTAGCGGGAGAGGGTCCTACAATGAGCAGTTCTTC.

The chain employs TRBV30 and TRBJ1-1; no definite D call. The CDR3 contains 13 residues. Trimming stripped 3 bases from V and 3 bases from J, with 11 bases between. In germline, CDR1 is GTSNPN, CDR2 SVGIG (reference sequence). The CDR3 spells CAWSTQEDTEAFF. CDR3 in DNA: TGTGCCTGGAGCACCCAGGAGGACACTGAAGCTTTCTTT.

The CDR3 is CASSIRKAGVLYTGELFF. CDR3 in DNA: TGTGCCAGTAGTATTCGAAAGGCTGGGGTCTTGTACACCGGGGAGCTGTTTTTT. The rearrangement joins TRBV19 to TRBJ2-2; D is unresolved. The germline CDR1 and CDR2 sequences are LNHDA and SQIVND (reference sequence). V lost 3 bases and J 3 bases, leaving 20 bases between the germline ends. The CDR3 is 18 residues long.

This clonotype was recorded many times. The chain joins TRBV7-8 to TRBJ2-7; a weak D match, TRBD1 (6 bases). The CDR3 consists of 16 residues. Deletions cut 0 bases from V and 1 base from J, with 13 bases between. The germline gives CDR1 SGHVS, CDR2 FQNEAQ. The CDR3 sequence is CASSLALGQQSYEQYF. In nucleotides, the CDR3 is TGTGCCAGCAGCTTAGCGTTAGGACAGCAATCCTACGAGCAGTACTTC.

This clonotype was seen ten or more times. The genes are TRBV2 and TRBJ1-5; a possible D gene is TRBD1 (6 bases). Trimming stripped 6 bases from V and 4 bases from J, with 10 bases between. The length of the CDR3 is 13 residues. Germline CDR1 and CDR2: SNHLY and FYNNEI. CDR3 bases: TGTGCCAGCAGCACAGGGCGGAATCAGCCCCAGCATTTT. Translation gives CASSTGRNQPQHF.

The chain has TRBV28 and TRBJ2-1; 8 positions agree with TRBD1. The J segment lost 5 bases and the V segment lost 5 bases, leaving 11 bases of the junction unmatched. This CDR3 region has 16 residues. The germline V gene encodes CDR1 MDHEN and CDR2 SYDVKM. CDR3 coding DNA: TGTGCCAGCAGTCGGGGACAGGAGGCTAACGACAATGAGCAGTTCTTC. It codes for CASSRGQEANDNEQFF.